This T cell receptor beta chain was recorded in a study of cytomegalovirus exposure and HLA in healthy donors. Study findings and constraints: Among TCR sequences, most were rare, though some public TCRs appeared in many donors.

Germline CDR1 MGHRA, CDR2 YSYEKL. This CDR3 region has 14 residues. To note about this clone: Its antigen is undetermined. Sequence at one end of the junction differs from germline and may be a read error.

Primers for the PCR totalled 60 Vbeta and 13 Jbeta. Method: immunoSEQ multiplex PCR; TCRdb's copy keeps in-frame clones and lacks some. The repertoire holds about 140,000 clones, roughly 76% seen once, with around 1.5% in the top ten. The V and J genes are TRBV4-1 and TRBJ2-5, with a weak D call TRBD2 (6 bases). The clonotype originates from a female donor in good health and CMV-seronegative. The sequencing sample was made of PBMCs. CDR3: CASSQGMAGETQYF. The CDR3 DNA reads TGCGCCAGCAGTCAAGGCATGGCGGGGGAGACCCAGTACTTC.